This TCR beta chain was identified in a study of blood T cells in healthy people across ages. About the study: About one barcoded beta molecule per two T cells was captured by template switching.

Primers used in a second PCR of about 6 to 11 cycles were a sample-barcoded 5' primer and a J-beta primer mix. TCRdb re-called the 5' RACE reads with MiXCR, one entry per CDR3 protein. The data hold 1.6 million or so distinct CDR3 sequences, with around 35% observed a single time. About this clonotype itself: Its antigen is undetermined.

Whole-study findings and limits: TCR beta diversity per million T cells fell roughly linearly with age.

Donor samples were obtained from healthy Caucasian individuals from Russia, aged about 6 to 90. The germline V gene encodes CDR1 DFQATT and CDR2 SNEGSKA (reference sequence). After removal of 6 bases from V and 1 base from J, the junction contained 7 bases not matched to a gene. CDR3 length: 14 residues. The rearrangement uses TRBV20-1 and TRBJ2-7, with TRBD1 identical over 9 bases. Material for sequencing was blood. This clonotype originated in a woman in her thirties in good health. CDR3 in DNA: TGCAGTGCCTCCGGACAGGGGCAGTCCTACGAGCAGTACTTC. This translates into CSASGQGQSYEQYF.